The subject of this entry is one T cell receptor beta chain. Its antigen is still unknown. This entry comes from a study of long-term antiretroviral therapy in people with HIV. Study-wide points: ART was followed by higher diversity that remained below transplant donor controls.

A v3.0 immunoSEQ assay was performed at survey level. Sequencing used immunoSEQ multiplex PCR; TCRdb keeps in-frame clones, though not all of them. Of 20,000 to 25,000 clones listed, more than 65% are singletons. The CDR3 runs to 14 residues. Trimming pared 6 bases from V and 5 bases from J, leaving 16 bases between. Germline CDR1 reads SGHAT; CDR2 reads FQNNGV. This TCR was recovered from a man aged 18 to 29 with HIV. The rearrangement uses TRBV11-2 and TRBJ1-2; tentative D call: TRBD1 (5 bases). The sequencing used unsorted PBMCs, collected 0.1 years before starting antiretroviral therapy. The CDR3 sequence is CASRKAAGNYGYTF. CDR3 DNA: TGTGCCAGCAGAAAAGCGGCAGGGAATTATGGCTACACCTTC.